The following is a TCR beta chain sequence with its context. The specificity of this receptor is unknown. This sample stems from a study of cytomegalovirus exposure and HLA in healthy donors listed by TCRdb under 2017. The study in broad terms: An earlier analysis of some 550 of the donors reported more than 250 Gb of sequence data and roughly 100 million unique TCR beta sequences from approximately 180 million T cells. An early release that covered 640 HLA-typed donors contained approximately 320 gigabases of sequencing data and 80 million or so unique TCR sequences. The genetic ancestry cluster associated with self-reported Caucasian donors included about 81% of the approximately 430 genotyped donors. The aim of the study was to test whether cataloging public T cell receptors could identify signatures of past pathogen exposure. The T cell repertoires of some 700 subjects were profiled by immunosequencing and related to cytomegalovirus serostatus. Besides the first cohort of roughly 700 subjects, a separate validation cohort made up of 120 different subjects was used. To predict cytomegalovirus infection status, the study combined high-throughput TCR immunosequencing, statistical association of individual TCRs with disease status, and machine learning. To study patterns of TCR occurrence, a later analysis re-analyzed previously published TCR beta repertoires from 666 donors and added high-resolution HLA genotyping. Rather than using new phenotypic data, the later analysis identified candidate immune exposures from TCR beta sequences and from how often those sequences occurred across donors. In an earlier analysis of roughly 600 of the donors, high-throughput TCR beta sequencing was used to judge whether each TCR beta V gene segment behaved as functional or pseudogenic. Donor age, sex, ethnicity and CMV serostatus were compiled alongside the repertoire data. In a later genetic analysis, genome-wide SNP genotypes for about 55% of the 666 donors were used, and that subset was treated as a discovery cohort. All discovery cohort repertoires had been generated using a single sequencing platform. Both class I and class II loci were covered by HLA typing, at four-digit resolution. Typing coverage differed by locus: A, B, C, DRB1 and DQB1 were typed in roughly 620-630 donors, DQA1 in about 550, DPA1 in approximately 610, and DPB1 in 400 to 490. About five DR-DQ haplotypes were handled as single units for association and clustering because linkage in the cohort was strong. On average, around 240,000 unique TCR beta nucleotide sequences were sequenced per donor among some 420 genotyped donors of the cohort, with roughly 18% of those sequences being non-productive. Study-level results and caveats: A later genetic analysis associated a missense DCLRE1C variant with V-gene and J-gene trimming of TCR beta chains, and an independent cohort replicated the association. A further reported finding was that TCR beta sequences accurately predicted the HLA-A and HLA-B alleles for most subjects in the first cohort. A later analysis reported that several top co-occurrence clusters appeared linked to parvovirus B19, influenza, CMV and Epstein-Barr virus. In the study, approximately 160 TCR beta chains were listed as associated with cytomegalovirus. When HLA alleles, especially DR and DQ, strongly co-occurred, TCR associations were difficult to assign to individual alleles. Because HLA typing was unavailable for some donors at each locus, only the typed subset was used in association tests. An earlier analysis of approximately 530 of the donors showed that most TCR beta V segments appeared in productive rearrangements either about 87% or about 30% of the time, which broadly matched IMGT annotations. Because counts were too low, some 17 rarely observed V segments, including chromosome 9 orphons, were left out of the earlier analysis of some 640 of the donors. The cohort was sequenced for TCR beta chains only, and without alpha or paired-chain data the features that could be detected were limited. Cytomegalovirus status was reported to be diagnosed by the classifier with high specificity and sensitivity in both the original and validation cohorts. Roughly uniform sequencing depth across donors was assumed in presence/absence analyses, although this assumption may not hold. Most CMV-associated TCR beta chains appeared to be HLA-restricted in a later analysis, and the HLA associations seemed to be driven largely by CMV exposure. In a later analysis, HLA-associated TCR beta chains showed more clonal expansion and lower generation probabilities than non-associated chains that were equally common. A group of highly shared sequence variants was considered likely to be a technical artifact of the sequencing pipeline. Correlated functional status among segregating V segments might be attributable to linkage disequilibrium, but an unknown experimental factor could not be ruled out. The only immune exposure information available for the cohort was CMV serostatus. A later analysis associated approximately 17,000 TCR beta sequences with specific HLA alleles at a false discovery rate of 0.05. Because the 87-base-pair reads could not distinguish some IMGT-functional V segments, including TRBV6-2 and TRBV6-3, those segments were excluded. The authors suggested that the approach could potentially be extended to other disease states and immunological phenotypes. Most TCR sequences were seen in very few donors, while some public TCRs were found in many individuals. In vitro tests confirmed that a few of the cytomegalovirus-associated TCR beta chains recognize cytomegalovirus antigens. According to a later analysis, TCR association rates differed among HLA loci, with DRB1 alleles showing the most associated TCRs and HLA-C alleles showing the fewest. According to a later genetic analysis, donors in an Asian-associated ancestry cluster had fewer N-insertions in productive TCRs than the approximately 630-donor mean.

In total, 600 or so healthy bone marrow donors made up the cohort. All cohort members were sampled while nominally healthy, although unrecorded immune exposures were likely present. The donor tested CMV seronegative, placing the donor among the 350 to 400 seronegative members of the cohort. Each donor provided a peripheral blood sample, and peripheral blood mononuclear cells were used for TCR beta sequencing. Genomic DNA was extracted from the blood cell samples with the Qiagen DNeasy Blood Extraction Kit. Libraries came from the immunoSEQ multiplex PCR assay. A mixture of 60 forward primers for TCR Vbeta segments and 13 reverse primers for TCR Jbeta segments was used in the multiplex PCR. Amplification of the CDR3 region of rearranged TCR beta genes was performed with a multiplex PCR assay on genomic DNA. On the Illumina HiSeq System, the amplified TCR beta libraries were sequenced as 87-base-pair reads. The authors' pipeline ran thus. Across the 600 to 700 repertoires, a later analysis counted 75 million to 90 million unique TCR beta chains, 8.5 million to 12 million of which were shared by at least two donors. Raw reads were error-corrected and collapsed into unique sequences by a nearest-neighbor algorithm in which closely related sequences were merged to remove PCR and sequencing errors. V, D and J gene segments were assigned by aligning CDR3 sequences to IMGT reference sequences. For a sequence to be retained, a match of at least six nucleotides was required to both a V gene segment and a J gene segment. Rearrangements were called productive when the CDR3 lacked stop codons and stayed in frame with V and J; all others were non-productive. CDR3 was defined by IMGT convention, running from the second conserved V-encoded cysteine to the conserved J-encoded phenylalanine. The earlier analysis of 450 to 750 of the donors excluded any sequence lacking an unambiguous match to a single V gene segment. An earlier analysis of about 590 of the donors classified V segments as functional when productive rearrangements were above 56.7% and as segregating when the standard deviation between donors was above 5%. A statistical classification framework was developed to diagnose cytomegalovirus status using the catalog of TCR beta chain sequences. In a later analysis, V and J genes were assigned by comparing TCR nucleotide sequences against IMGT/GENE-DB human TR gene sequences. The TCRdist pipeline was used in a later analysis to assign CDR3 sequences and most-parsimonious VDJ recombination scenarios. In a later analysis, each TCR beta chain was defined by its CDR3 amino acid sequence together with its V-gene family, and reads lacking a unique V-gene family were excluded. A later analysis removed 550 to 650 highly shared, low-generation-probability nucleotide sequences to deal with suspected cross-contamination and a sequencing artifact. For each public chain, a later analysis derived a clonal expansion index from normalized ranks of inferred template counts within each repertoire. In a later analysis, generation probabilities were computed using a VDJ recombination model fitted to out-of-frame rearrangements, and the results were checked against IGoR. A later analysis scored TCR-TCR, TCR-HLA and TCR-CMV co-occurrence with hypergeometric tests, applying a repertoire-size bias correction to TCR pairs. To estimate false discovery rates, a later analysis permuted the HLA or CMV assignments 20 times. A later analysis grouped co-occurring TCRs with DBSCAN, adding TCRdist sequence similarity when clustering within HLA-allele-positive subsets. Co-occurrence clustering excluded repertoires with fewer than 30,000 or more than 120,000 public chains, plus five with anomalous nucleotide sharing. The source is immuneACCESS, and TCRdb retained only in-frame sequences with V and J called. Part of the clones is not carried over; for the studies checked, unresolved V genes explain less than half of this, and the remainder is unexplained. V, J and clone size reflect that table, while D and trimming were determined from the DNA. This sample's clone table shows some 140,000 clones. The ten largest clones represent approximately 1.9% of the sample.

Here V drops 5 bases and J drops 0 bases, and the junction holds 9 bases not matched to any gene. From a lookup of the germline V gene, CDR1 and CDR2 are ENHRY and SYGVKD. Including the terminal cysteine and phenylalanine, the CDR3 comprises 20 residues. The CDR3 DNA has 60 bases and is translated from base 1. Sequencing was carried out using PBMCs. The receptor's source is a woman in her sixties or seventies in good health and CMV-seronegative. Recombination connected TRBV10-3 to TRBJ2-2; TRBD2 aligns with 16 central bases. The DNA is TGTGCCATCAGTCCCGCACCGGGACTAGCGGGGGGGGCGAACACCGGGGAGCTGTTTTTT. Protein translation: CAISPAPGLAGGANTGELFF.